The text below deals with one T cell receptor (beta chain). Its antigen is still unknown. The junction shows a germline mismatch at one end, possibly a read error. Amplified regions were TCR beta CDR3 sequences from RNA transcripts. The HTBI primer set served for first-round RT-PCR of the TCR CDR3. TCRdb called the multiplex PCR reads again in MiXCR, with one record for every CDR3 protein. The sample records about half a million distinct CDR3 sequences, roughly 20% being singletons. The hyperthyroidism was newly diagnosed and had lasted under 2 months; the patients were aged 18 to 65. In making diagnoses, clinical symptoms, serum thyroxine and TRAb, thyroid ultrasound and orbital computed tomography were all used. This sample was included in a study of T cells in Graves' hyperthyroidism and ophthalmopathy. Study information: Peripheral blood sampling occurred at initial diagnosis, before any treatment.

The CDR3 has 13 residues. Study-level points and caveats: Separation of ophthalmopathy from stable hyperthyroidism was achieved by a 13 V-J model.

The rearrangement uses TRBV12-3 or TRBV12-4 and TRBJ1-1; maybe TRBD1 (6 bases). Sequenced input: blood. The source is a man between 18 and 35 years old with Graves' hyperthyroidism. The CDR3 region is CASRGHLNTEACF. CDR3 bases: TGTGCCAGCAGGGGACACTTGAACACTGAAGCTTGCTTT.